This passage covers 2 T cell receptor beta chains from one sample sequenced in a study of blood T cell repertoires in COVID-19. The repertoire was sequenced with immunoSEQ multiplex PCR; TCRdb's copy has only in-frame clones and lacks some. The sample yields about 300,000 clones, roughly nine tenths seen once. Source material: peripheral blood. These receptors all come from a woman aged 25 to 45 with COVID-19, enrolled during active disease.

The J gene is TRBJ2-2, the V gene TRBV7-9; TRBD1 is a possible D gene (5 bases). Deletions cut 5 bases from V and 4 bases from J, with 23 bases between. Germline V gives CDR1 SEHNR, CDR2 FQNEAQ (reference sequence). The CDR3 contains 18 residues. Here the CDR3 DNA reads TGTGCCAGCAGCCGGTGGGGTCCCGGCAGGGATGGCACCGGGGAGCTGTTTTTT. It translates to CASSRWGPGRDGTGELFF.

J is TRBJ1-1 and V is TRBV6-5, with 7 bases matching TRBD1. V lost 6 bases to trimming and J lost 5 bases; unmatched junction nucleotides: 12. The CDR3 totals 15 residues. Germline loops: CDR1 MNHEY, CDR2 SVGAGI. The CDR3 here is CASRPKGARFTEAFF. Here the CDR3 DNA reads TGTGCCAGCAGACCTAAGGGGGCGCGTTTTACTGAAGCTTTCTTT.